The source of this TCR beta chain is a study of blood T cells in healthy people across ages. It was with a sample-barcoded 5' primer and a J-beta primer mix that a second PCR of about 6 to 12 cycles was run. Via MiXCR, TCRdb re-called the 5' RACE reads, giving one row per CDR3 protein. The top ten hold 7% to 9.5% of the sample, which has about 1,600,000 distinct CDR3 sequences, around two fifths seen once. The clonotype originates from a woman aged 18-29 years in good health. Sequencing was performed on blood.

The CDR3 reads CASSTDSQNQPQHF. In DNA, the CDR3 is TGTGCCAGCAGTACGGACAGCCAAAATCAGCCCCAGCATTTT. The chain carries TRBV12-3 or TRBV12-4 and TRBJ1-5; D might be TRBD1 (6 bases). The V end was cut by 5 bases, the J end by 4 bases, with 12 bases between. The CDR3 loop spans 14 amino acids.